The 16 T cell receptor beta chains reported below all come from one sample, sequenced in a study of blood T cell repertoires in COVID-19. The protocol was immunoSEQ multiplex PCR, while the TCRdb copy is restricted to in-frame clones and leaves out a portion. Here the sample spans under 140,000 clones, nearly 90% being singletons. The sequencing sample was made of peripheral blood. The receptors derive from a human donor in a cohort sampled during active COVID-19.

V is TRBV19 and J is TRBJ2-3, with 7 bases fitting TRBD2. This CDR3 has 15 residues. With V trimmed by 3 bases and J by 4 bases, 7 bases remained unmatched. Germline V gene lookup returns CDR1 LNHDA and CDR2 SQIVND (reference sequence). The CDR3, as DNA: TGTGCCAGTAGTATCGGCGGGAGTCCTGCAGATACGCAGTATTTT. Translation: CASSIGGSPADTQYF.

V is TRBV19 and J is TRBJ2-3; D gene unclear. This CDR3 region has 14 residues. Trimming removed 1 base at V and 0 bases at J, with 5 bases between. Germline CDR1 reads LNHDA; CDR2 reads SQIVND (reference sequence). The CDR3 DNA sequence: TGTGCCAGTAGTATAGTGACTAGCACAGATACGCAGTATTTT. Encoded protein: CASSIVTSTDTQYF.

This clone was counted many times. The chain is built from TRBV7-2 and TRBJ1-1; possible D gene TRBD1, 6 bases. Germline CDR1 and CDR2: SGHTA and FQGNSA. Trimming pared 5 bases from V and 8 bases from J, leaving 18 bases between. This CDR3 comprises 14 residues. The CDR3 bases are TGTGCCAGCAGCCTATACCCATCCGACAGGGAAGCTTTCTTT. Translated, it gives CASSLYPSDREAFF.

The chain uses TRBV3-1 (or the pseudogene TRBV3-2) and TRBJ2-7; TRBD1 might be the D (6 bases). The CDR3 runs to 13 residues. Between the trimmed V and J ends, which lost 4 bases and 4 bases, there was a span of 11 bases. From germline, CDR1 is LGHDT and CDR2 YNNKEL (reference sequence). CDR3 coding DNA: TGTGCCAGCAGCCCCCAACAGGGATACGAGCAGTACTTC. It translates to CASSPQQGYEQYF.

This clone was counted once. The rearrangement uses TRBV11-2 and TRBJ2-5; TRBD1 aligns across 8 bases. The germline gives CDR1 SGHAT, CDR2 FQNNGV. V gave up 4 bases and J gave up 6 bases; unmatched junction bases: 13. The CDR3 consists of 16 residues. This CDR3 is CASSSQGQGRLQTQYF. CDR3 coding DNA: TGTGCCAGCAGCTCACAAGGACAGGGTAGACTTCAGACCCAGTACTTC. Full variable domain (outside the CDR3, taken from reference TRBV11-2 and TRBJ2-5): EAGVAQSPRYKIIEKRQSVAFWCNPISGHATLYWYQQILGQGPKLLIQFQNNGVVDDSQLPKDRFSAERLKGVDSTLKIQPAKLEDSAVYLCASSSQGQGRLQTQYFGPGTRLLVL.

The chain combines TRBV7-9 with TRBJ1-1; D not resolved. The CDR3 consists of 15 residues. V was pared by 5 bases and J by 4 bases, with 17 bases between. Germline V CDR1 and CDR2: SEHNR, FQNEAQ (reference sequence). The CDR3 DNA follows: TGTGCCAGCAGCACCGGCATTAGCCCGGCCACTGAAGCTTTCTTT. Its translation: CASSTGISPATEAFF.

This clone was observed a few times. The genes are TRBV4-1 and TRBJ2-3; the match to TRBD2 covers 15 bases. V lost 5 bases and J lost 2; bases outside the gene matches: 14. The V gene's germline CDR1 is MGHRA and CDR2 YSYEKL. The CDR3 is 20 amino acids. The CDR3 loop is CASSSPGLAGGPPNTDTQYF. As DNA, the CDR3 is TGCGCCAGCAGCTCCCCTGGACTAGCGGGAGGGCCACCGAACACAGATACGCAGTATTTT.

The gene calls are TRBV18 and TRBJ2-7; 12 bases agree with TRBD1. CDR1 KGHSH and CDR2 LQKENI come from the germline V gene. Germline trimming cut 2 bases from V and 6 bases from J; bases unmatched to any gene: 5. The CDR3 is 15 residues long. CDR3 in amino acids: CASSPTPGQGAEQYF. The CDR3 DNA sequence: TGTGCCAGCTCACCAACCCCGGGACAGGGGGCCGAGCAGTACTTC.

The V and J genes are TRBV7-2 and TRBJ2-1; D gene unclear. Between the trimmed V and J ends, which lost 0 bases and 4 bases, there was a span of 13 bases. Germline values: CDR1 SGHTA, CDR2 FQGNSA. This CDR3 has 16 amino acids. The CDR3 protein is CASSLAAATEYNEQFF. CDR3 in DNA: TGTGCCAGCAGCTTAGCGGCCGCGACGGAGTACAATGAGCAGTTCTTC.

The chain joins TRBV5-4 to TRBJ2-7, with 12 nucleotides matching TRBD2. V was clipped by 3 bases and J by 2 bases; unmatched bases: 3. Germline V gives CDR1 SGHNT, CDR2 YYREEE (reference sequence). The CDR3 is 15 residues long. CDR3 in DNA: TGTGCCAGCAGCTCCCGGACTAGCGGGGCCTACGAGCAGTACTTC. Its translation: CASSSRTSGAYEQYF.

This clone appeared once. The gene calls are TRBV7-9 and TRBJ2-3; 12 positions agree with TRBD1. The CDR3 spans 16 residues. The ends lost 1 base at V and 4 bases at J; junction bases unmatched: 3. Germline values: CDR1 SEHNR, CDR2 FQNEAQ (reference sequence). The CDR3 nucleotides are TGTGCCAGCAGCTTAGGGGGACAGGGGGCGGCAGATACGCAGTATTTT. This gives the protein CASSLGGQGAADTQYF.

CDR3 in amino acids: CAISELQGHNQPQHF. CDR3 DNA sequence: TGTGCCATCAGTGAACTACAGGGTCACAATCAGCCCCAGCATTTT. This rearrangement joins TRBV10-3 to TRBJ1-5, with TRBD1 as a possible D gene (6 bases). V lost 3 bases to trimming and J lost 3 bases, with 12 bases between them. The CDR3 extends over 15 amino acids. CDR1 and CDR2 (germline): ENHRY, SYGVKD.

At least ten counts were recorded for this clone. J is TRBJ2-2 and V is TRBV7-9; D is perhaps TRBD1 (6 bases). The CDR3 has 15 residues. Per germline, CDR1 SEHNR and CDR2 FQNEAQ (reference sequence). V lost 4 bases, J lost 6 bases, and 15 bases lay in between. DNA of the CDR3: TGTGCCAGCAGCTCCAAGCGAGAGGGGGCCGGGGAGCTGTTTTTT. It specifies CASSSKREGAGELFF.

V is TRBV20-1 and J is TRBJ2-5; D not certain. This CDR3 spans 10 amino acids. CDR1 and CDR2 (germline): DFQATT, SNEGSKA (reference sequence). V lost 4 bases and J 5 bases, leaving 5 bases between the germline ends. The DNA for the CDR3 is TGCAGTGCTACCCGGGAGACCCAGTACTTC. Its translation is CSATRETQYF.

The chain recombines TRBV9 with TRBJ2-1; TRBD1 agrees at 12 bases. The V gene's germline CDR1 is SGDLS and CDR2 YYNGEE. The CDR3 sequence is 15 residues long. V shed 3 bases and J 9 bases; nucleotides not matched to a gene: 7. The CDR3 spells CASSAEGQGASEQFF. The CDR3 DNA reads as TGTGCCAGCAGCGCAGAGGGACAGGGGGCGAGTGAGCAGTTCTTC. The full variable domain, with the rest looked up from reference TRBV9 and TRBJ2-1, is DSGVTQTPKHLITATGQRVTLRCSPRSGDLSVYWYQQSLDQGLQFLIQYYNGEERAKGNILERFSAQQFPDLHSELNLSSLELGDSALYFCASSAEGQGASEQFFGPGTRLTVL.

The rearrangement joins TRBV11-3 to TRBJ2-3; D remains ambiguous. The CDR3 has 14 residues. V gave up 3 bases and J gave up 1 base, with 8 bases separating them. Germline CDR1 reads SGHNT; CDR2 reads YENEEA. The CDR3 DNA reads TGTGCCAGCAGCTTGGGCAGAGGCACAGATACGCAGTATTTT. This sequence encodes CASSLGRGTDTQYF.